Reported below is one TCR beta chain. Without the conserved terminal phenylalanine or tryptophan, this CDR3 likely stems from a read error. The data were obtained in a study of tumor and adjacent non-tumor tissue in lung cancer. Background on the study: Histology: under 15 adenocarcinoma, a couple of squamous cell carcinoma, 1 small cell lung cancer. Aged roughly 30 to 85 years, patients included more than nine men and roughly 5 women with stage I to III disease.

The library came from three nested PCR rounds adapted from ARM-PCR protocols. TCRdb re-derived calls from the multiplex PCR reads in MiXCR, one entry per CDR3 protein. The table shows about 80,000 distinct CDR3 sequences, with 72% occurring only once. V lost 5 bases and J 7 bases, leaving 20 bases between the germline ends. The CDR3 totals 16 residues. The germline V gene has CDR1 SGHAT and CDR2 FQNNGV. RNA was extracted from bulk tissue without any cell sorting. The receptor comes from a woman between 40 and 50 years old with non-small cell lung cancer. Sequencing was performed on lung tumor tissue. The chain uses TRBV11-2 and TRBJ1-4, with D uncertain. The CDR3 DNA is TGTGCCAGCAGCCAAATAGTTACCCTGGGGAGTGAAAAACTGTTTCTT. Residues: CASSQIVTLGSEKLFL.